These 16 T cell receptor beta chains share one sample of origin, sequenced in a study of patients and donors after allogeneic stem cell transplantation. Using its own MiXCR run on the RT-PCR reads, TCRdb lists one record per CDR3 protein. The sample lists roughly 940,000 distinct CDR3 sequences, more than 15% occurring once. The specimen sequenced was blood, either unsorted or a sorted T cell fraction (not recorded which). The receptors were gathered from a human donor who was either an allogeneic HSCT recipient or a stem cell or donor lymphocyte infusion donor (not recorded which). It is not recorded whose cells these are; they may come from a transplant donor.

The CDR3 region is CASSLTGLTGGLFGYTF. For the CDR3, the DNA is TGTGCCAGCAGTCTTACGGGTCTGACAGGGGGTCTGTTTGGCTACACCTTC. The chain has TRBV7-2 and TRBJ1-2; TRBD1 aligns across 9 bases. Germline V gene sequence: CDR1 SGHTA, CDR2 FQGNSA. Trimming cost V 6 bases and J 7 bases; bases outside gene matches: 18. The CDR3 totals 17 residues.

This clonotype appeared many times. The rearrangement links TRBV6-2 or TRBV6-3 to TRBJ1-1, with 7 bases that match TRBD1. The CDR3 covers 15 residues. Germline assignment: CDR1 MNHEY and CDR2 SVGEGT. Losses at the gene ends were 0 bases for V and 1 base for J; bases not matched to a gene: 2. CDR3 in amino acids: CASSYSNRGNTEAFF. As DNA, the CDR3 is TGTGCCAGCAGTTACTCGAACAGGGGGAACACTGAAGCTTTCTTT.

The rearrangement links TRBV5-4 to TRBJ2-5; D not certain. The CDR3 consists of 13 residues. Per the germline V gene, CDR1 is SGHNT and CDR2 is YYREEE (reference sequence). V lost 0 bases and J 5 bases, leaving 8 bases between the germline ends. CDR3 protein: CASSLEQTETQYF. Written as DNA, the CDR3 is TGTGCCAGCAGCTTGGAACAGACGGAGACCCAGTACTTC. Combining the CDR3 with reference TRBV5-4 and TRBJ2-5 gives the whole variable domain ETGVTQSPTHLIKTRGQQVTLRCSSQSGHNTVSWYQQALGQGPQFIFQYYREEENGRGNFPPRFSGLQFPNYSSELNVNALELDDSALYLCASSLEQTETQYFGPGTRLLVL.

This clonotype was observed a handful of times. The V gene is TRBV20-1, the J gene TRBJ1-3, with a tentative D call TRBD1 (5 bases). Germline CDR1 is DFQATT and CDR2 is SNEGSKA (reference sequence). The length of the CDR3 is 12 residues. V was clipped by 6 bases and J by 6 bases, with 12 bases between them. This CDR3 is CSADGGVNTIYF. In DNA form, the CDR3 reads TGCAGTGCCGATGGGGGGGTAAACACCATATATTTT.

This clonotype has just a few counts. V gene TRBV29-1 combines with J gene TRBJ1-1; weak D call: TRBD1 (5 bases). This CDR3 is 13 amino acids long. The V end lost 3 bases, the J end lost 6 bases, and 14 bases lay between the germline ends. CDR1 SQVTM and CDR2 ANQGSEA come from the germline V gene. The DNA for the CDR3 is TGCAGCGTTGACGGGGGGAGGTTCGCTGAAGCTTTCTTT. Translation gives CSVDGGRFAEAFF. The full variable domain, with the rest looked up from reference TRBV29-1 and TRBJ1-1, is SAVISQKPSRDICQRGTSLTIQCQVDSQVTMMFWYRQQPGQSLTLIATANQGSEATYESGFVIDKFPISRPNLTFSTLTVSNMSPEDSSIYLCSVDGGRFAEAFFGQGTRLTVV.

Regarding this clonotype: With a much larger clone just one base away, this may be a read error. The chain has TRBV11-2 and TRBJ1-5; the D is unclear. This CDR3 contains 15 residues. Germline CDR1 SGHAT, CDR2 FQNNGV. Trimming removed 3 bases from V and 0 bases from J, with 9 bases in between. CDR3 loop: CASSLDGNSNQPQHF. The CDR3 DNA reads TGTGCCAGCAGCTTGGACGGAAATAGCAATCAGCCCCAGCATTTT.

In this sample, this clonotype turned up a few times. V gene TRBV10-3 combines with J gene TRBJ2-1; D is tentatively TRBD1 or TRBD2 (7 bases each). CDR3 length: 15 amino acids. V dropped 7 bases and J dropped 4 bases, with 17 bases sitting between them. The germline V gene encodes CDR1 ENHRY and CDR2 SYGVKD. The CDR3 sequence is CAIKGPAGQYNEQFF. The CDR3 coding sequence is TGTGCCATCAAAGGTCCAGCGGGACAGTACAATGAGCAGTTCTTC.

The chain has TRBV5-6 and TRBJ1-1; possibly TRBD1 for D (5 bases). The V end lost 6 bases, the J end lost 5 bases, and 20 bases lay between the germline ends. The CDR3 is 15 residues long. Germline CDR1 and CDR2: SGHDT and YYEEEE. In nucleotides, the CDR3 is TGTGCCAGCAATCCCGGGCCTCGGGGGGAGACTGAAGCTTTCTTT. Encoded protein: CASNPGPRGETEAFF.

The rearrangement joins TRBV5-5 to TRBJ2-1; D remains ambiguous. V was cut by 4 bases and J by 3 bases, with 11 bases left in between. The CDR3 runs 14 residues. Looked up from germline, CDR1 is SGHKS and CDR2 is YYEKEE (reference sequence). CDR3 amino acids: CASSAALVYNEQFF. CDR3 nucleotide sequence: TGTGCCAGCAGCGCTGCCCTAGTCTACAATGAGCAGTTCTTC.

The chain is built from TRBV5-1 and TRBJ2-1; 12 nucleotides align to TRBD2. Germline loops: CDR1 SGHRS, CDR2 YFSETQ. V lost 5 bases and J lost 7; bases outside the gene matches: 7. CDR3 length equals 15 residues. CDR3 nucleotides: TGCGCCAGCAGATTACAGACTAGCGGGGGTAATGAGCAGTTCTTC. Its translation: CASRLQTSGGNEQFF.

The rearrangement joins TRBV20-1 to TRBJ2-1; no firm D call. The CDR3 sequence is 12 residues long. Trimming cost V 5 bases and J 6 bases, with 11 bases left between them. The germline V gene encodes CDR1 DFQATT and CDR2 SNEGSKA (reference sequence). The CDR3 loop is CSAFEYFNEQFF. The CDR3, as DNA: TGCAGTGCTTTTGAGTATTTCAATGAGCAGTTCTTC.

This clonotype was counted at least ten times. The chain links TRBV12-3 or TRBV12-4 to TRBJ2-4, with D maybe TRBD2 (5 bases). The ends were cut back, 9 bases at V and 0 bases at J, with 15 bases in the middle. CDR3 size: 15 residues. The CDR3 loop is CASSYSVLAKNIQYF. CDR3 in DNA: TGTGCCAGTTCGTATAGCGTACTAGCCAAAAACATTCAGTACTTC.

The V and J genes are TRBV7-2 and TRBJ1-6, with D possibly matching TRBD1 (5 bases). Per the germline V gene, CDR1 is SGHTA and CDR2 is FQGNSA. CDR3 length: 14 amino acids. The V end lost 5 bases, the J end lost 6 bases, and 11 bases lay between the germline ends. The CDR3 DNA reads TGTGCCAGCAGCCTCGACAGCGGTAATTCACCCCTCCACTTT. It encodes CASSLDSGNSPLHF.

This clonotype turned up a few times. The CDR3 DNA is TGTGCCAGTAGTTCCCGACTAGCGGGAGTAAGTGGGGCCAACGTCCTGACTTTC. The encoded protein is CASSSRLAGVSGANVLTF. The genes are TRBV19 and TRBJ2-6; 12 positions match TRBD2. There are 18 residues in the CDR3. V lost 5 bases to trimming and J lost 3 bases; unmatched junction nucleotides: 8. The germline gives CDR1 LNHDA, CDR2 SQIVND (reference sequence).

This clonotype turned up a few times. The chain recombines TRBV4-3 with TRBJ2-1; 11 nucleotides agree with TRBD2. The CDR3 has 18 residues. Germline V gives CDR1 LGHNA, CDR2 YSLEER. The V segment lost 4 bases and the J segment 5 bases; nucleotides outside the gene matches: 13. The DNA of the CDR3 is TGCGCCAGCAGCCCCAGTTCGTCGGGGACTAGCGGTCACAATGAGCAGTTCTTC. Its translation: CASSPSSSGTSGHNEQFF.

For this clonotype: A much larger clone lies one base from this, so it may be a read error. The chain has TRBV14 and TRBJ2-3; TRBD2 aligns across 11 bases. V shed 7 bases, J shed 5 bases, and the junction held 2 bases outside the gene matches. The CDR3 extends over 13 amino acids. Germline V CDR1 and CDR2: SGHDN, FVKESK. CDR3 nucleotide sequence: TGTGCCAGCACCCTAGCGGGGGGAGATACGCAGTATTTT. Translated, it gives CASTLAGGDTQYF. The full variable domain, with the rest looked up from reference TRBV14 and TRBJ2-3, is EAGVTQFPSHSVIEKGQTVTLRCDPISGHDNLYWYRRVMGKEIKFLLHFVKESKQDESGMPNNRFLAERTGGTYSTLKVQPAELEDSGVYFCASTLAGGDTQYFGPGTRLTVL.